This T cell receptor beta chain was sequenced in a study of blood T cell repertoires in COVID-19. In the study overall: Sites across the United States, Italy and Spain contributed samples from acute and convalescent COVID-19.

With V trimmed by 3 bases and J by 3 bases, 11 bases remained unmatched. The CDR3 totals 17 residues. The germline CDR1 and CDR2 sequences are MGHRA and YSYEKL. This clone was observed a few times. As processed by the authors: The assay estimated nucleated cells by amplifying reference gene primers. TCRdb's table, derived via immunoSEQ multiplex PCR, lists solely in-frame clones and lacks some. D and trimming come from the DNA, and the V and J calls and clone size come from that table. The sample lists 70,000 to 80,000 clones; over 65% were seen once. This TCR derives from a human donor in a cohort sampled during active COVID-19. The material sequenced was peripheral blood. The chain joins TRBV4-1 to TRBJ1-5; 7 bases are a match to TRBD1. In DNA form, the CDR3 reads TGCGCCAGCAGCCATCCCGACGACAGGGCATACAATCAGCCCCAGCATTTT. Its translation is CASSHPDDRAYNQPQHF.